The sequence of this T cell receptor (beta chain) was determined in a study of early T cells in non-severe SARS-CoV-2 infection. Study results and limitations: Sequences matched to VDJdb favored anti-spike CD8 responses, while private and CD4 specificities were missed.

A few counts support this clonotype. What it binds is not known. This CDR3 has 13 residues. From germline, CDR1 is SGHTA and CDR2 FQGNSA. V was clipped by 3 bases and J by 7 bases, with 10 bases between them. From the 5' RACE reads, TCRdb called clonotypes with MiXCR, one entry per CDR3 protein. This table holds roughly 100,000 distinct CDR3 sequences, approximately 14% found once. The chain joins TRBV7-2 to TRBJ1-5, with unresolved D. Input material: whole blood. The TCR comes from an adult who was a healthcare worker with PCR-confirmed SARS-CoV-2 infection or an uninfected control (not recorded which). DNA for the CDR3: TGTGCCAGCAGCTTTACCCCGGGGCAGCCCCAGCATTTT. Translated, it gives CASSFTPGQPQHF.